This T cell receptor (beta chain) stems from a study of shared clonotypes between healthy human individuals. At deep level, the assay was performed. Sorted-subset replicate PCR reactions were performed with around 210 ng DNA, corresponding to 25,000 to 35,000 T cell genomes. TCRdb keeps only in-frame clones here, not all; method: immunoSEQ multiplex PCR. The repertoire has approximately 2,000,000 clones, 93% of them found once; the top ten carry around 1.7%. Only CD45RO-negative cells positively selected for CCR7 counted as naive CD8 cells, so terminally differentiated effector memory CD45RA+ cells were excluded. Germline V gene data show CDR1 as MDHEN and CDR2 as SYDVKM. The CDR3 covers 20 residues. Trimming pared 6 bases from V and 0 bases from J, leaving 24 bases between.

The clonotype originates from a man aged 18 to 29 in good health. Some clones in this sample may be carry-over from other donors' samples. Sample: naive CD8+ T cells from PBMCs. The rearrangement joins TRBV28 to TRBJ2-6; D is possibly TRBD2 (5 bases). The CDR3 sequence: CASSREREGRFLSGANVLTF. In DNA, the CDR3 is TGTGCCAGCAGCCGAGAGAGAGAGGGCAGGTTCCTCTCTGGGGCCAACGTCCTGACTTTC.